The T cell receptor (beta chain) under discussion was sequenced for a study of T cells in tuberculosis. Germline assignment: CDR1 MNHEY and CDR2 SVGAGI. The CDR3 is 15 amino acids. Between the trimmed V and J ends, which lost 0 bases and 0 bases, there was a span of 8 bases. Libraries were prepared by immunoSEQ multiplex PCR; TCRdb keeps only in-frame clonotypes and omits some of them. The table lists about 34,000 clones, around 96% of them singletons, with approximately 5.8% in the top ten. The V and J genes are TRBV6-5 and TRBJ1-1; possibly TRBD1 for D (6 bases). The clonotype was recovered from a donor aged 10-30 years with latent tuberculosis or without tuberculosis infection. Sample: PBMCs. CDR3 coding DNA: TGTGCCAGCAGTTACTCTGACAGGTTGAACACTGAAGCTTTCTTT. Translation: CASSYSDRLNTEAFF.